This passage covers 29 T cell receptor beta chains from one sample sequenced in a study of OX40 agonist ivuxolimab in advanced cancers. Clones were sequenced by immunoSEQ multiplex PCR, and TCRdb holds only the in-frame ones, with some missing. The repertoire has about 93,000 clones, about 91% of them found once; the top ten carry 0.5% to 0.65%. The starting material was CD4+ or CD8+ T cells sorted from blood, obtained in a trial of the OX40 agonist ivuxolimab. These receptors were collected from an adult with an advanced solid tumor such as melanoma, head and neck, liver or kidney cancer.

This CDR3 is CASSTPEEEKLFF. CDR3 nucleotide sequence: TGTGCCAGCAGCACCCCCGAAGAGGAAAAACTGTTTTTT. The V and J genes are TRBV5-6 and TRBJ1-4; D call uncertain. The V and J ends lost 4 bases and 8 bases respectively, with 12 bases between them. Germline CDR1 and CDR2: SGHDT and YYEEEE. The CDR3 is 13 amino acids.

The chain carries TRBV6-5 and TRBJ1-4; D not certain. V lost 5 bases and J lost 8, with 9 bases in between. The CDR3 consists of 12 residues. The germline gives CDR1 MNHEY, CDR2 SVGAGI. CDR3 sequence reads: CASSQSGEKLFF. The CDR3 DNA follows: TGTGCCAGCAGTCAAAGTGGGGAAAAACTGTTTTTT.

The CDR3 sequence is CATSRELSGRTGELFF. The CDR3 nucleotides are TGTGCCACCAGCAGGGAATTGAGCGGGAGAACCGGGGAGCTGTTTTTT. The chain links TRBV15 to TRBJ2-2; TRBD2 aligns across 8 bases. This CDR3 is built from 16 residues. V lost 3 bases, J lost 5 bases, and 8 bases stayed unmatched. Germline V gene lookup returns CDR1 LNHNV and CDR2 YYDKDF (reference sequence). The whole variable domain, remainder taken from reference TRBV15 and TRBJ2-2, is DAMVIQNPRYQVTQFGKPVTLSCSQTLNHNVMYWYQQKSSQAPKLLFHYYDKDFNNEADTPDNFQSRRPNTSFCFLDIRSPGLGDTAMYLCATSRELSGRTGELFFGEGSRLTVL.

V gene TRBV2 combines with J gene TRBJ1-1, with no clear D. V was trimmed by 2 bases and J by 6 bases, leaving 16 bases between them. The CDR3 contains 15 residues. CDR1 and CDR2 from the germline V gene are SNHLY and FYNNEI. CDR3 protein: CASSELHPGRPEAFF. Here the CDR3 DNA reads TGTGCCAGCAGTGAACTCCACCCTGGTCGTCCTGAAGCTTTCTTT.

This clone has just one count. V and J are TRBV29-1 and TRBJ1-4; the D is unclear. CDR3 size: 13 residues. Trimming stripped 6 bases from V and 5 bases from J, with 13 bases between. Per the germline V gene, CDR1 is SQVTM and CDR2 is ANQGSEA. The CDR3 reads CSVWEGLNEKLFF. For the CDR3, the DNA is TGCAGCGTCTGGGAGGGCCTGAATGAAAAACTGTTTTTT.

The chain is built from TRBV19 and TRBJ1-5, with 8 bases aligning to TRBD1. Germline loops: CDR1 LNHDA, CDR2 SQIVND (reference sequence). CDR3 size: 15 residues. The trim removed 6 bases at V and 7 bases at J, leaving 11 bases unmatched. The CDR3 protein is CASRNTGGRGQPQHF. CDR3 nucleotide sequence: TGTGCCAGTAGGAATACAGGGGGACGGGGACAGCCCCAGCATTTT.

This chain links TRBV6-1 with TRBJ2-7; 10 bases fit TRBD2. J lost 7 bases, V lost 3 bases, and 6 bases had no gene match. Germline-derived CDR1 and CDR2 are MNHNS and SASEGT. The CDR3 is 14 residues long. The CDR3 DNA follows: TGTGCCAGCAGTGATCTAGCGGGAGCTCAGGAGCAGTACTTC. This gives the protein CASSDLAGAQEQYF.

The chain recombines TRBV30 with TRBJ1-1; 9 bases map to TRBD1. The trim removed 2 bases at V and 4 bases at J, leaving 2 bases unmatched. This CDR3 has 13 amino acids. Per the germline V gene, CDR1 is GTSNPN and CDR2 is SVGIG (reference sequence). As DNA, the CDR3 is TGTGCCTGGAGTAGGGACAGGGCCACTGAAGCTTTCTTT. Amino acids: CAWSRDRATEAFF.

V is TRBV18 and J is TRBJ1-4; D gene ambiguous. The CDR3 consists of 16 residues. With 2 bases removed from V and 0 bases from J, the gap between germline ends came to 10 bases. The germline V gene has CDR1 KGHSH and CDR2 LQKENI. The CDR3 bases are TGTGCCAGCTCACCAATGGAGGTCCCAACTAATGAAAAACTGTTTTTT. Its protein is CASSPMEVPTNEKLFF.

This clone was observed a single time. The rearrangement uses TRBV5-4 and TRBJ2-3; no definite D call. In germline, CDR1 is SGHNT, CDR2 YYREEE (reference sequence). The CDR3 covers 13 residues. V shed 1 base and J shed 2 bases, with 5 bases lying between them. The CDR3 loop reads CASSLLHTDTQYF. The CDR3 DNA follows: TGTGCCAGCAGCTTGCTTCACACAGATACGCAGTATTTT.

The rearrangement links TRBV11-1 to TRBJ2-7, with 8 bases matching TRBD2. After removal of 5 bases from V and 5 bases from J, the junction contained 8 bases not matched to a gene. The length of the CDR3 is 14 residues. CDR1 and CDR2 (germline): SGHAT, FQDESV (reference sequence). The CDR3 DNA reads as TGTGCCAGCAGCCCTACAACGGGAGGGGACGAGCAGTACTTC. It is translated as CASSPTTGGDEQYF.

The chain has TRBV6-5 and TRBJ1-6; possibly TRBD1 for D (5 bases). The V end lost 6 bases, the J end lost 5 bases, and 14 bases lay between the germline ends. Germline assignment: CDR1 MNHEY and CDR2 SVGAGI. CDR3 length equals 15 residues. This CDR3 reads CASRGGPNNNSPLHF. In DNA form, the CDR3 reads TGTGCCAGCAGGGGGGGACCAAACAATAATTCACCCCTCCACTTT.

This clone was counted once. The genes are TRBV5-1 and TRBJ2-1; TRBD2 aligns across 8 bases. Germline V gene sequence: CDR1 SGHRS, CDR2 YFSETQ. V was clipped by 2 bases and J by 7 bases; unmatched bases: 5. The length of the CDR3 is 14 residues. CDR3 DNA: TGCGCCAGCAGCTTCCGGGCTAGCGGGAATGAGCAGTTCTTC. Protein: CASSFRASGNEQFF.

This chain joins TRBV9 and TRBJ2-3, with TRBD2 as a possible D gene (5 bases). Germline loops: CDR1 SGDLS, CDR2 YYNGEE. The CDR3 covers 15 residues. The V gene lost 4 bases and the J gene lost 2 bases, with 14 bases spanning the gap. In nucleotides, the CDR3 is TGTGCCAGCAGCCCCATCTTGGACTTCACAGATACGCAGTATTTT. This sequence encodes CASSPILDFTDTQYF.

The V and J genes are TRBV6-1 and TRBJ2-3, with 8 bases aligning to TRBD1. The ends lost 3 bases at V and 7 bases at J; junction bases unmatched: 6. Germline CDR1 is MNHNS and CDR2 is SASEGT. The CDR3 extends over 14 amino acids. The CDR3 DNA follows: TGTGCCAGCAGTGAGCAGGGGGCGGAGAATACGCAGTATTTT. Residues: CASSEQGAENTQYF.

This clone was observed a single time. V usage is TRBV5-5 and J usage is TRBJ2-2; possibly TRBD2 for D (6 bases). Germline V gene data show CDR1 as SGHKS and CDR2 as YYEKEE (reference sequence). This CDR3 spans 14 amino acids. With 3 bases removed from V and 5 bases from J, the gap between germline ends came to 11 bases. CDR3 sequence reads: CASSYSGETGELFF. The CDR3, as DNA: TGTGCCAGCAGCTACTCGGGGGAGACCGGGGAGCTGTTTTTT.

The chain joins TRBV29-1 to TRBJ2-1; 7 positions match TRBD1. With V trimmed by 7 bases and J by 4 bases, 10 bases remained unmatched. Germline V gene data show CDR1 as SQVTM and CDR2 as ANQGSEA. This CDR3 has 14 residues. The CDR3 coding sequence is TGCAGCGCCGGGACAGACATCTTTTACAATGAGCAGTTCTTC. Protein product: CSAGTDIFYNEQFF.

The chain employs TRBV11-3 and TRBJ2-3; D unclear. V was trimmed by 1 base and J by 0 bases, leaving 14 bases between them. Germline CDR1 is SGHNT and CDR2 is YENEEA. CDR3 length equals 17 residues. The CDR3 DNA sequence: TGTGCCAGCAGCTTAGTCGGCAGTCGAATTAGCACAGATACGCAGTATTTT. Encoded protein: CASSLVGSRISTDTQYF.

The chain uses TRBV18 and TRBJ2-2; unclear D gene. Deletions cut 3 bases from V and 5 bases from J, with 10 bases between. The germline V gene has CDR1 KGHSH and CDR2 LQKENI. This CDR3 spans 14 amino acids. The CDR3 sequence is CASSPAARTGELFF. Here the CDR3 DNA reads TGTGCCAGCTCACCTGCTGCCAGGACCGGGGAGCTGTTTTTT. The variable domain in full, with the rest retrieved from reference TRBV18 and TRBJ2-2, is NAGVMQNPRHLVRRRGQEARLRCSPMKGHSHVYWYRQLPEEGLKFMVYLQKENIIDESGMPKERFSAEFPKEGPSILRIQQVVRGDSAAYFCASSPAARTGELFFGEGSRLTVL.

The CDR3 DNA follows: TGCGCCAGCAGTCGCACACCCACCCAAGAGACCCAGTACTTC. Residues: CASSRTPTQETQYF. The chain has TRBV5-1 and TRBJ2-5; no reliable D call. This CDR3 comprises 14 residues. Germline V gene sequence: CDR1 SGHRS, CDR2 YFSETQ. V dropped 5 bases and J dropped 1 base, with 12 bases sitting between them.

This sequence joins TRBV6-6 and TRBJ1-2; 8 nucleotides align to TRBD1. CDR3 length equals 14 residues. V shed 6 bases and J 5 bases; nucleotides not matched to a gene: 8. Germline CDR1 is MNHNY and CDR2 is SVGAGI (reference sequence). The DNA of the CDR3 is TGTGCCAGCAGAACAGGGGGGAATGTTTATGGCTACACCTTC. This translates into CASRTGGNVYGYTF.

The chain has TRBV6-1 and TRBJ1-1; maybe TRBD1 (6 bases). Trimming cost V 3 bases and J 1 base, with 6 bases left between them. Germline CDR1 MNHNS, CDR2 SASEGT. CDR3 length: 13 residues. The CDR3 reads CASSETGNTEAFF. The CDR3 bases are TGTGCCAGCAGTGAGACAGGGAACACTGAAGCTTTCTTT.

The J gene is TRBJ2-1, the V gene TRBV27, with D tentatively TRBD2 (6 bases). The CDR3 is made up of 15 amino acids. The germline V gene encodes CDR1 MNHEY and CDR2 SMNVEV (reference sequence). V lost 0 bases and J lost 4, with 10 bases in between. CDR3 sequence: CASSLSGRGYNEQFF. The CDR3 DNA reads TGTGCCAGCAGTTTATCTGGGCGGGGTTACAATGAGCAGTTCTTC.

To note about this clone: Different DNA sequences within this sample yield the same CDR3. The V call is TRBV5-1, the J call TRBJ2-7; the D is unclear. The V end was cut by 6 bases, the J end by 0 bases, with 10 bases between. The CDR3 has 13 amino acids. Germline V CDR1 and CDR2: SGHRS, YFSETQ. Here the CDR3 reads CASTLRPSYEQYF. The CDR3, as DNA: TGCGCCAGCACCCTAAGGCCCTCCTACGAGCAGTACTTC. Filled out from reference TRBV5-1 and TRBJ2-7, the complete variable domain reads KAGVTQTPRYLIKTRGQQVTLSCSPISGHRSVSWYQQTPGQGLQFLFEYFSETQRNKGNFPGRFSGRQFSNSRSEMNVSTLELGDSALYLCASTLRPSYEQYFGPGTRLTVT.

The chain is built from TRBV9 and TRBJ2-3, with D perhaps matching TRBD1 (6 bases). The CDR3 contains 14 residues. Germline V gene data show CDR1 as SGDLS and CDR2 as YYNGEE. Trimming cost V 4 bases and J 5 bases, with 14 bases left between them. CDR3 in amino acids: CASSPQGDGDTQYF. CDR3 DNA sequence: TGTGCCAGCAGCCCACAGGGAGACGGAGATACGCAGTATTTT.

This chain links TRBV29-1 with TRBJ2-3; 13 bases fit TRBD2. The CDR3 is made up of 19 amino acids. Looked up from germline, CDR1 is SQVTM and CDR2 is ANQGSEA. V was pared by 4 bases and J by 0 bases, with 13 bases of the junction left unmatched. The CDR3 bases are TGCAGCGTTGCCCCGGGACTAGCGGGGCGCCGATTAAGCACAGATACGCAGTATTTT. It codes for CSVAPGLAGRRLSTDTQYF.

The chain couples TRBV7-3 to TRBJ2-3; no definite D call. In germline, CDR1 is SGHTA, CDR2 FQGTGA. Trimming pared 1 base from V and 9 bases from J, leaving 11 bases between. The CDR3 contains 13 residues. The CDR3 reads CASSLNIEETQYF. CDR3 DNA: TGTGCCAGCAGCTTAAACATCGAAGAGACGCAGTATTTT.

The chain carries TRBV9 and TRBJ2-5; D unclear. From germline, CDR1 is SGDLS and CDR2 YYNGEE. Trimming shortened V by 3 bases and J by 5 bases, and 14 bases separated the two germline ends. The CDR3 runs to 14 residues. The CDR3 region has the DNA TGTGCCAGCAGCGCGTATGGCCTGGGGGAGACCCAGTACTTC. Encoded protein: CASSAYGLGETQYF.

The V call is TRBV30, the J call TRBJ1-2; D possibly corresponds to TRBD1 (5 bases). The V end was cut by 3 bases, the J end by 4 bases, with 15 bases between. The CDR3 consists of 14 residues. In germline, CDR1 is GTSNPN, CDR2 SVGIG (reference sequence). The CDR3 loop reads CAWSSLQGTYGYTF. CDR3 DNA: TGTGCCTGGAGCTCTCTCCAGGGAACCTATGGCTACACCTTC.